The next 26 T cell receptor beta chains were all read from a single sample in a study of blood T cells in healthy people across ages. Then a second PCR, running about 6 to 11 cycles, was carried out with a sample-barcoded 5' primer and a J-beta primer mix. One entry per CDR3 protein, called by TCRdb with MiXCR from the 5' RACE reads. The table records roughly 1.4 million distinct CDR3 sequences, around 59% of them present only once. The sample taken for sequencing was blood. These receptors were obtained from a man aged 18 to 35 in good health.

The chain recombines TRBV10-3 with TRBJ2-2; 10 bases fit TRBD2. The CDR3 is made up of 15 amino acids. CDR1 and CDR2 from the germline V gene are ENHRY and SYGVKD. After removal of 2 bases from V and 6 bases from J, the junction contained 3 bases not matched to a gene. This chain's CDR3 is CAISEGLADAGELFF. In DNA form, the CDR3 reads TGTGCCATCAGTGAGGGACTAGCGGACGCCGGGGAGCTGTTTTTT.

This clonotype has ten or more counts. This sequence joins TRBV11-2 and TRBJ2-1; 10 bases map to TRBD2. In germline, CDR1 is SGHAT, CDR2 FQNNGV. This CDR3 is 17 amino acids long. V lost 1 base to trimming and J lost 5 bases; unmatched junction nucleotides: 8. The DNA for the CDR3 is TGTGCCAGCAGCTTAGGGCAGCTAGCGGGGGCTAACAATGAGCAGTTCTTC. This translates into CASSLGQLAGANNEQFF.

V usage is TRBV29-1 and J usage is TRBJ2-1; 8 nucleotides line up with TRBD1. CDR3 length equals 14 residues. Germline CDR1 reads SQVTM; CDR2 reads ANQGSEA. After removal of 1 base from V and 8 bases from J, the junction contained 7 bases not matched to a gene. CDR3 loop: CSVEGTGIVDEQFF. Written as DNA, the CDR3 is TGCAGCGTTGAAGGGACAGGGATTGTAGATGAGCAGTTCTTC.

The chain employs TRBV6-5 and TRBJ1-1; D not resolved. The CDR3 runs 14 residues. V was pared by 3 bases and J by 4 bases, with 12 bases between. Germline CDR1 MNHEY, CDR2 SVGAGI. The CDR3 nucleotides read TGTGCCAGCAGTTATTCTCCCCCCGGCACTGAAGCTTTCTTT. Its protein is CASSYSPPGTEAFF.

The chain joins TRBV25-1 to TRBJ1-2, with D hard to call. Germline CDR1 reads MGHDK; CDR2 reads SYGVNS. The length of the CDR3 is 13 residues. Deletions cut 0 bases from V and 3 bases from J, with 5 bases between. CDR3 loop: CASSEYADYGYTF. The CDR3 DNA is TGTGCCAGCAGTGAATACGCGGACTATGGCTACACCTTC.

This chain links TRBV29-1 with TRBJ1-3; no firm D call. Germline CDR1 reads SQVTM; CDR2 reads ANQGSEA. The CDR3 is 12 amino acids. The V end was cut by 4 bases, the J end by 3 bases, with 7 bases between. The CDR3 nucleotides read TGCAGCGTTGTTGTTGGTGGAAACACCATATATTTT. It codes for CSVVVGGNTIYF.

This clonotype was seen more than once but under ten times. This rearrangement joins TRBV10-3 to TRBJ2-5, with D possibly matching TRBD2 (6 bases). The J call is uncertain, as TRBJ2-7 better fits the DNA end. Germline V gene sequence: CDR1 ENHRY, CDR2 SYGVKD. CDR3 size: 16 residues. The CDR3 region has the DNA TGTGCCATCACCGATGCTGGAGGGACTCGTCCCCTCGAGCAGTACTTC. Its protein product is CAITDAGGTRPLEQYF.

The chain has TRBV5-1 and TRBJ1-1; D gene uncertain. V dropped 0 bases and J dropped 6 bases, with 12 bases sitting between them. The CDR3 covers 14 residues. Per germline, CDR1 SGHRS and CDR2 YFSETQ. CDR3 protein: CASSLVEGIAEAFF. CDR3 DNA: TGCGCCAGCAGCTTGGTTGAGGGCATCGCTGAAGCTTTCTTT.

The chain links TRBV7-6 to TRBJ1-2, with D possibly TRBD1 on 6 matching bases. The germline V and J ends were trimmed by 1 base and 8 bases, with 14 bases remaining between them. This CDR3 spans 14 amino acids. Germline V gives CDR1 SGHVS, CDR2 FNYEAQ. This CDR3 reads CASSLEAGARGYTF. The CDR3 DNA is TGTGCCAGCAGCTTAGAGGCAGGGGCAAGGGGCTACACCTTC.

The gene calls are TRBV2 and TRBJ1-2, with D possibly matching TRBD1 (5 bases). From germline, CDR1 is SNHLY and CDR2 FYNNEI. The CDR3 has 13 amino acids. V shed 11 bases and J shed 8 bases, with 21 bases lying between them. DNA for the CDR3: TGTGCCGGCATGGGGGACTCACCGGCGGGCTACACCTTC. Its protein product is CAGMGDSPAGYTF.

V usage is TRBV20-1 and J usage is TRBJ2-3; 8 positions agree with TRBD2. Germline CDR1 and CDR2: DFQATT and SNEGSKA (reference sequence). This CDR3 has 13 residues. The CDR3 here is CSGAGVTTDTQYF. The CDR3 nucleotides read TGCAGCGGAGCGGGAGTAACGACAGATACGCAGTATTTT.

The chain recombines TRBV15 with TRBJ2-7; D uncertain. V lost 0 bases, J lost 9 bases, and 9 bases lay in between. The CDR3 contains 12 residues. CDR1 is LNHNV, CDR2 YYDKDF, per germline (reference sequence). The CDR3 nucleotides are TGTGCCACCAGCAGAGAAAACGGCGGGCAGTACTTC. Protein: CATSRENGGQYF.

The chain employs TRBV4-1 and TRBJ1-6; D is unclear. In germline, CDR1 is MGHRA, CDR2 YSYEKL. The CDR3 has 15 residues. V shed 0 bases and J shed 7 bases, with 10 bases lying between them. The CDR3 region is CASSQDLLANSPLHF. The CDR3 nucleotides are TGCGCCAGCAGCCAAGATCTCCTGGCGAATTCACCCCTCCACTTT.

The chain recombines TRBV27 with TRBJ2-1; D tentatively reads TRBD1 or TRBD2 (5 bases each). V dropped 7 bases and J dropped 4 bases, with 17 bases sitting between them. The CDR3 covers 15 residues. Germline V gives CDR1 MNHEY, CDR2 SMNVEV (reference sequence). The CDR3 sequence is CASTPDAWGYNEQFF. Here the CDR3 DNA reads TGTGCCAGCACCCCGGACGCCTGGGGGTACAATGAGCAGTTCTTC.

The rearrangement links TRBV7-2 to TRBJ2-3; the D is unclear. V lost 6 bases and J 6 bases, leaving 19 bases between the germline ends. There are 15 residues in the CDR3. The germline CDR1 and CDR2 sequences are SGHTA and FQGNSA. The CDR3 sequence: CASSTVKRNGDTQYF. As DNA, the CDR3 is TGTGCCAGCAGTACGGTGAAGCGAAACGGGGATACGCAGTATTTT.

This clonotype was seen ten or more times. The chain uses TRBV7-2 and TRBJ2-3, with D hard to call. The CDR3 extends over 14 amino acids. CDR1 is SGHTA, CDR2 FQGNSA, per germline. V was trimmed by 1 base and J by 0 bases, leaving 5 bases between them. The CDR3 here is CASSLDSSTDTQYF. CDR3 nucleotide sequence: TGTGCCAGCAGCTTAGACTCGAGCACAGATACGCAGTATTTT.

The rearrangement uses TRBV6-2 or TRBV6-3 and TRBJ2-7; D might be TRBD1 (5 bases). Germline V CDR1 and CDR2: MNHEY, SVGEGT. The V and J ends lost 11 bases and 2 bases respectively, with 13 bases between them. The CDR3 length is 12 residues. CDR3 in amino acids: CACKTDAYEQYF. DNA for the CDR3: TGTGCCTGTAAGACAGACGCCTACGAGCAGTACTTC.

In this sample, this clonotype turned up once. The chain has TRBV28 and TRBJ2-7; 7 bases align to TRBD1. V was clipped by 8 bases and J by 1 base; unmatched bases: 8. The germline gives CDR1 MDHEN, CDR2 SYDVKM. The CDR3 covers 14 residues. The CDR3 DNA is TGTGCCAGCTGGTCGGCAGGGGGTTCCTACGAGCAGTACTTC. The encoded protein is CASWSAGGSYEQYF. The complete variable domain, with remaining parts taken from reference TRBV28 and TRBJ2-7, reads DVKVTQSSRYLVKRTGEKVFLECVQDMDHENMFWYRQDPGLGLRLIYFSYDVKMKEKGDIPEGYSVSREKKERFSLILESASTNQTSMYLCASWSAGGSYEQYFGPGTRLTVT.

V gene TRBV14 combines with J gene TRBJ2-3; 12 bases align to TRBD2. The CDR3 runs 18 residues. Germline V gene lookup returns CDR1 SGHDN and CDR2 FVKESK. Losses at the gene ends were 0 bases for V and 3 bases for J; bases not matched to a gene: 7. The CDR3 coding sequence is TGTGCCAGCAGCCAAGATACCCGACTAGCGGGAGCTACAGATACGCAGTATTTT. The encoded protein is CASSQDTRLAGATDTQYF.

This clonotype has only a few counts. The V and J genes are TRBV20-1 and TRBJ2-3, with TRBD2 as a possible D gene (6 bases). The CDR3 is 15 amino acids. Trimming left V 1 base short and J 0 bases short, with 11 bases between. Per the germline V gene, CDR1 is DFQATT and CDR2 is SNEGSKA (reference sequence). The chain's CDR3 is CSARGGGTSTDTQYF. DNA of the CDR3: TGCAGTGCTAGAGGTGGCGGGACTAGCACAGATACGCAGTATTTT.

The genes are TRBV18 and TRBJ2-1; 9 bases agree with TRBD2. Germline-derived CDR1 and CDR2 are KGHSH and LQKENI. With V trimmed by 3 bases and J by 3 bases, 6 bases remained unmatched. This CDR3 comprises 16 residues. The chain's CDR3 is CASSPGLALLYNEQFF. CDR3 bases: TGTGCCAGCTCACCCGGACTAGCGTTACTCTACAATGAGCAGTTCTTC.

The chain recombines TRBV27 with TRBJ2-3, with 7 bases fitting TRBD2. Germline V gene lookup returns CDR1 MNHEY and CDR2 SMNVEV (reference sequence). The CDR3 loop spans 15 amino acids. J lost 6 bases, V lost 3 bases, and 9 bases had no gene match. CDR3 DNA sequence: TGTGCCAGCAGTTTGCTACGGGAGGCCGGGGATACGCAGTATTTT. Protein: CASSLLREAGDTQYF.

The chain joins TRBV24-1 to TRBJ2-3, with D tentatively TRBD1 or TRBD2 (5 bases each). This CDR3 comprises 15 residues. The germline gives CDR1 KGHDR, CDR2 SFDVKD. The germline V and J ends were trimmed by 6 bases and 0 bases, with 12 bases remaining between them. The CDR3 spells CATSPSWGSTDTQYF. The CDR3 DNA reads TGTGCCACCAGTCCTAGTTGGGGGAGCACAGATACGCAGTATTTT.

The genes are TRBV5-1 and TRBJ2-6; D tentatively fits TRBD1 or TRBD2 (6 bases each). Trimming left V 4 bases short and J 4 bases short, with 27 bases between. Germline lookup yields CDR1 SGHRS and CDR2 YFSETQ. The CDR3 is 20 residues long. For the CDR3, the DNA is TGCGCCAGCAGCCACGCCAAGGGGGAGGTGATAAAGTTAGGGGCCAACGTCCTGACTTTC. Translated: CASSHAKGEVIKLGANVLTF.

This chain joins TRBV2 and TRBJ2-7; 10 bases fit TRBD2. Matching the DNA end better, TRBJ2-5 makes the J call doubtful. Germline V gives CDR1 SNHLY, CDR2 FYNNEI. The CDR3 extends over 15 amino acids. Written as DNA, the CDR3 is TGTGCCAGCAGTGTGGGACTAGCGAGAAGGGAGACCCAGTACTTC. This sequence encodes CASSVGLARRETQYF.

The chain links TRBV7-6 to TRBJ2-5; tentatively, D is TRBD2 (5 bases). Trimming left V 1 base short and J 5 bases short, with 11 bases between. Germline CDR1 and CDR2: SGHVS and FNYEAQ. The CDR3 is made up of 14 amino acids. The CDR3 spells CASSLETRGETQYF. CDR3 DNA sequence: TGTGCCAGCAGCTTAGAGACTCGAGGGGAGACCCAGTACTTC. Full variable domain (outside the CDR3, taken from reference TRBV7-6 and TRBJ2-5): GAGVSQSPRYKVTKRGQDVALRCDPISGHVSLYWYRQALGQGPEFLTYFNYEAQQDKSGLPNDRFSAERPEGSISTLTIQRTEQRDSAMYRCASSLETRGETQYFGPGTRLLVL.